This TCR beta chain is drawn from a study of blood T cells in healthy people across ages. The CDR3 sequence is 13 residues long. Trimming cost V 4 bases and J 5 bases; bases outside gene matches: 2. CDR1 and CDR2 (germline): SQVTM, ANQGSEA. Next came a second PCR, run for about 6 to 12 cycles, which used a sample-barcoded 5' primer along with a J-beta primer mix. TCRdb processed the 5' RACE reads anew with MiXCR; each CDR3 protein has one entry. This sample has hundreds of thousands of distinct CDR3 sequences, with around 50% found just once. Every donor contributed roughly 10 milliliters of peripheral blood by blood draw. This clonotype has more than one count but fewer than ten.

Specimen: blood. The chain links TRBV29-1 to TRBJ2-7, with TRBD2 identical over 13 bases. This TCR derives from a man aged 40-49 years in good health. This chain's CDR3 is CSVGTSGSNEQYF. As DNA, the CDR3 is TGCAGCGTTGGGACTAGCGGGAGTAACGAGCAGTACTTC.